This T cell receptor (beta chain) was recorded in a study of tumor-infiltrating lymphocytes in oesophageal squamous cell carcinoma. TCRdb fed the PCR reads into MiXCR, producing one record per CDR3 protein. Altogether around 15,000 distinct CDR3 sequences are present, under 70% being singletons, with the ten largest covering around two fifths. Trimming removed 8 bases at V and 8 bases at J, with 18 bases between. CDR3 length equals 14 residues. From germline, CDR1 is SGHVS and CDR2 FNYEAQ. The chain is built from TRBV7-6 and TRBJ1-4; TRBD1 is a possible D gene (5 bases). The TCR comes from a female donor with esophageal squamous cell carcinoma. Material for sequencing was esophageal tumor tissue. The CDR3 protein is CASYEGRVGEKLFF. CDR3 DNA: TGTGCCAGCTACGAGGGCAGGGTTGGCGAAAAACTGTTTTTT.